This entry lists 16 T cell receptor beta chains sequenced from one sample in a study of cytomegalovirus exposure and HLA in healthy donors. Primers for the PCR totalled 60 Vbeta and 13 Jbeta. Clones were sequenced by immunoSEQ multiplex PCR, and TCRdb holds only the in-frame ones, with some missing. The sample has approximately 160,000 clones, about 77% seen once. Sequencing used PBMCs. These receptors all stem from a woman between 35 and 50 years old in good health and CMV-seropositive.

The gene calls are TRBV12-5 and TRBJ2-5, with a possible D match to TRBD2 (5 bases). Germline values: CDR1 LGHNT, CDR2 FRNRAP. V lost 7 bases to trimming and J lost 5 bases, with 11 bases between them. The CDR3 sequence is 12 residues long. The CDR3 DNA sequence: TGTGCTAGTGCTCTTGAGGGCGAGACCCAGTACTTC. It encodes CASALEGETQYF.

This chain connects TRBV7-2 to TRBJ1-1, with unresolved D. Germline lookup yields CDR1 SGHTA and CDR2 FQGNSA. This CDR3 is built from 15 residues. Trimming pared 2 bases from V and 5 bases from J, leaving 15 bases between. CDR3 sequence: CASSLIGRSQTEAFF. CDR3 nucleotides: TGTGCCAGCAGCTTAATAGGGAGGTCCCAGACTGAAGCTTTCTTT.

This chain links TRBV11-2 with TRBJ2-5, with 15 bases identical to TRBD2. Trimming at V came to 4 bases and at J to 5 bases, leaving 2 bases not matched to a gene. Germline CDR1 is SGHAT and CDR2 is FQNNGV. CDR3 size: 15 residues. CDR3 bases: TGTGCCAGCAGCTACGGGACTAGCGGGGGGGAGACCCAGTACTTC. The encoded protein is CASSYGTSGGETQYF.

This chain links TRBV7-2 with TRBJ2-2; 10 bases map to TRBD1. Germline CDR1 SGHTA, CDR2 FQGNSA. With V trimmed by 4 bases and J by 6 bases, 5 bases remained unmatched. CDR3 length: 15 residues. The CDR3 here is CASSSRQGAAGELFF. The CDR3 DNA reads as TGTGCCAGCAGCTCACGACAGGGGGCGGCCGGGGAGCTGTTTTTT.

This chain links TRBV4-1 with TRBJ1-2; 7 nucleotides agree with TRBD1. Per germline, CDR1 MGHRA and CDR2 YSYEKL. After removal of 1 base from V and 4 bases from J, the junction contained 9 bases not matched to a gene. The CDR3 contains 16 residues. CDR3 loop: CASSQGSTGETYGYTF. CDR3 bases: TGCGCCAGCAGCCAAGGCAGCACAGGGGAAACCTATGGCTACACCTTC.

This chain uses TRBV7-9 with TRBJ1-4; 7 bases map to TRBD1. With V trimmed by 2 bases and J by 6 bases, 3 bases remained unmatched. CDR3 size: 14 residues. Per the germline V gene, CDR1 is SEHNR and CDR2 is FQNEAQ (reference sequence). CDR3 in amino acids: CASSLRQGYEKLFF. The CDR3 bases are TGTGCCAGCAGCTTAAGACAGGGTTATGAAAAACTGTTTTTT.

The chain is built from TRBV28 and TRBJ1-2; the D is unclear. The ends were cut back, 2 bases at V and 4 bases at J, with 11 bases in the middle. This CDR3 has 14 residues. In germline, CDR1 is MDHEN, CDR2 SYDVKM. CDR3 residues: CASSLRMTSYGYTF. The CDR3, as DNA: TGTGCCAGCAGTTTACGGATGACATCCTATGGCTACACCTTC.

V is TRBV6-1 and J is TRBJ2-1, with 7 bases fitting TRBD2. The germline CDR1 and CDR2 sequences are MNHNS and SASEGT. The CDR3 runs to 17 residues. The trim removed 4 bases at V and 0 bases at J, leaving 9 bases unmatched. For the CDR3, the DNA is TGTGCCAGCAGTGGGGTCTTAGCGGGTACCTCCTACAATGAGCAGTTCTTC. Amino acids: CASSGVLAGTSYNEQFF.

The CDR3 sequence: CASTLGGAFNSPLHF. As DNA, the CDR3 is TGTGCCAGCACCCTAGGGGGGGCATTTAATTCACCCCTCCACTTT. The gene calls are TRBV7-2 and TRBJ1-6; D might be TRBD1 (6 bases). The V end lost 7 bases, the J end lost 6 bases, and 16 bases lay between the germline ends. This CDR3 contains 15 residues. Germline CDR1 SGHTA, CDR2 FQGNSA.

The rearrangement links TRBV5-1 to TRBJ1-6; 8 bases are a match to TRBD1. The junction had 3 bases not matched to a gene; V was cut back by 1 base and J by 0 bases. The CDR3 is 17 residues long. CDR1 SGHRS and CDR2 YFSETQ come from the germline V gene. The CDR3 bases are TGCGCCAGCAGCTTGTGGACAGGGAGCTCCTATAATTCACCCCTCCACTTT. Translated, it gives CASSLWTGSSYNSPLHF.

The chain couples TRBV19 to TRBJ2-1, with 9 bases identical to TRBD2. The length of the CDR3 is 16 residues. Losses at the gene ends were 8 bases for V and 4 bases for J; bases not matched to a gene: 12. Germline V lookup: CDR1 LNHDA, CDR2 SQIVND (reference sequence). The CDR3 loop is CASLLSGSFNYNEQFF. DNA for the CDR3: TGTGCCAGTTTGCTTAGCGGGAGTTTTAATTACAATGAGCAGTTCTTC. Based on the CDR3 plus reference TRBV19 and TRBJ2-1, the full variable domain is DGGITQSPKYLFRKEGQNVTLSCEQNLNHDAMYWYRQDPGQGLRLIYYSQIVNDFQKGDIAEGYSVSREKKESFPLTVTSAQKNPTAFYLCASLLSGSFNYNEQFFGPGTRLTVL.

The chain links TRBV2 to TRBJ2-3, with TRBD2 identical over 8 bases. The CDR3 length is 15 residues. Per the germline V gene, CDR1 is SNHLY and CDR2 is FYNNEI. V dropped 9 bases and J dropped 5; count of bases not matched to a gene: 13. CDR3 residues: CARRTPGGHGDTQYF. In nucleotides, the CDR3 is TGTGCCAGAAGAACTCCGGGGGGGCATGGAGATACGCAGTATTTT. The whole variable domain, filled in from reference TRBV2 and TRBJ2-3, reads EPEVTQTPSHQVTQMGQEVILRCVPISNHLYFYWYRQILGQKVEFLVSFYNNEISEKSEIFDDQFSVERPDGSNFTLKIRSTKLEDSAMYFCARRTPGGHGDTQYFGPGTRLTVL.

This chain links TRBV5-5 with TRBJ1-5; TRBD1 agrees at 7 bases. J gave up 4 bases and V 2 bases, and 6 bases lay outside the gene matches. CDR3 length equals 15 residues. Per germline, CDR1 SGHKS and CDR2 YYEKEE (reference sequence). Here the CDR3 DNA reads TGTGCCAGCAGCTTACAGGGGATTGGAAATCAGCCCCAGCATTTT. Encoded protein: CASSLQGIGNQPQHF.

The chain joins TRBV7-8 to TRBJ1-3; D remains ambiguous. V was clipped by 5 bases and J by 4 bases, with 12 bases between them. Germline V lookup: CDR1 SGHVS, CDR2 FQNEAQ. The CDR3 is 14 amino acids. Here the CDR3 reads CASSRWASGNTIYF. The CDR3 DNA is TGTGCCAGCAGCCGATGGGCGAGCGGAAACACCATATATTTT.

The genes are TRBV5-4 and TRBJ1-1, with TRBD1 matching over 8 bases. The V gene's germline CDR1 is SGHNT and CDR2 YYREEE (reference sequence). V lost 4 bases, J lost 3 bases, and 14 bases stayed unmatched. The CDR3 has 17 residues. In DNA form, the CDR3 reads TGTGCCAGCAGCCTATTAGGACAGGGACTGGGGTACACTGAAGCTTTCTTT. Its protein product is CASSLLGQGLGYTEAFF.

This chain joins TRBV28 and TRBJ1-2; D perhaps matches TRBD1 (6 bases). Germline lookup yields CDR1 MDHEN and CDR2 SYDVKM. Deletions cut 8 bases from V and 0 bases from J, with 13 bases between. The CDR3 covers 14 residues. This CDR3 reads CASLRSGANYGYTF. The CDR3 coding sequence is TGTGCCAGCTTGAGGTCAGGGGCTAACTATGGCTACACCTTC.